The clone carrying this TCR beta chain occurred many times. Its specificity is not known. This record comes from a study of blood T cells in healthy people across ages. Then a second PCR, running roughly 7 to 11 cycles, was carried out with a sample-barcoded 5' primer and a J-beta primer mix. Via MiXCR, TCRdb re-called the 5' RACE reads, giving one row per CDR3 protein. The sample carries more than 650,000 distinct CDR3 sequences, more than 25% recorded once. Findings of the study overall: There were more naive CD4+ cells and higher diversity in long-lived donors than in aged donors. TCR beta diversity correlated strongly with naive T cell percentage.

Germline values: CDR1 SEHNR, CDR2 FQNEAQ (reference sequence). The germline V and J ends were trimmed by 2 bases and 5 bases, with 9 bases remaining between them. The CDR3 covers 14 residues. Another study also made use of these data, one on T cells of mothers and their children.

Sequencing used blood. This TCR was sampled from a boy younger than 18 in good health. The chain is built from TRBV7-9 and TRBJ1-4; D call uncertain. The CDR3, as DNA: TGTGCCAGCAGCTTATCCGGGGAAAATGAAAAACTGTTTTTT. Its translation is CASSLSGENEKLFF.